The 6 T cell receptor beta chains below were found in one sample sequenced in a study of OX40 agonist ivuxolimab in advanced cancers. Using immunoSEQ multiplex PCR, the repertoire was profiled, and TCRdb retains in-frame clones only, with some absent. This repertoire shows approximately 61,000 clones, roughly 92% found once; its top ten account for approximately 18%. Sequenced material: CD4+ or CD8+ T cells sorted from blood, taken in a trial of the OX40 agonist ivuxolimab. These receptor sequences come from an adult with an advanced solid tumor such as melanoma, head and neck, liver or kidney cancer.

The rearrangement links TRBV6-1 to TRBJ1-5; TRBD1 is a possible D gene (5 bases). The CDR3 contains 13 residues. Trimming cost V 9 bases and J 9 bases, with 18 bases left between them. Germline V gives CDR1 MNHNS, CDR2 SASEGT. In DNA, the CDR3 is TGTGCCAGTTATGGACAAAACTGGGTGCCCCAGCATTTT. It is translated as CASYGQNWVPQHF.

V gene TRBV7-7 combines with J gene TRBJ2-1, with 7 bases identical to TRBD1. The trim removed 5 bases at V and 8 bases at J, leaving 9 bases unmatched. The CDR3 runs 14 residues. Germline V gene data show CDR1 as SSHAT and CDR2 as FNYEAQ (reference sequence). The CDR3 DNA reads as TGTGCCAGCAGCAAGTACAGGGGCGGCGATGAGCAGTTCTTC. Amino acids: CASSKYRGGDEQFF.

V gene TRBV19 combines with J gene TRBJ2-2, with a possible D match to TRBD2 (5 bases). The V gene lost 5 bases and the J gene lost 7 bases, with 14 bases spanning the gap. The CDR3 runs to 14 residues. CDR1 and CDR2 (germline): LNHDA, SQIVND (reference sequence). The CDR3 DNA reads as TGTGCCAGTAGTTGGCGGGCAAGGGTCGGGGAGCTGTTTTTT. It codes for CASSWRARVGELFF.

The gene calls are TRBV7-6 and TRBJ1-3; no clear D. The V gene's germline CDR1 is SGHVS and CDR2 FNYEAQ. Deletions cut 1 base from V and 1 base from J, with 8 bases between. The CDR3 runs to 15 residues. The CDR3 protein is CASSLGVVSGNTIYF. CDR3 DNA sequence: TGTGCCAGCAGCTTAGGGGTTGTTTCTGGAAACACCATATATTTT. Using reference TRBV7-6 and TRBJ1-3 for the parts outside the CDR3, the full variable domain is GAGVSQSPRYKVTKRGQDVALRCDPISGHVSLYWYRQALGQGPEFLTYFNYEAQQDKSGLPNDRFSAERPEGSISTLTIQRTEQRDSAMYRCASSLGVVSGNTIYFGEGSWLTVV.

The genes are TRBV19 and TRBJ1-5; D gene ambiguous. The V end lost 0 bases, the J end lost 3 bases, and 12 bases lay between the germline ends. Per germline, CDR1 LNHDA and CDR2 SQIVND (reference sequence). The length of the CDR3 is 16 residues. The CDR3 bases are TGTGCCAGTAGTATAGATCCGGAGGGAGTCAATCAGCCCCAGCATTTT. Its translation is CASSIDPEGVNQPQHF.

This clone occurred a few times. V gene TRBV11-2 combines with J gene TRBJ2-7; D unclear. The V gene's germline CDR1 is SGHAT and CDR2 FQNNGV. CDR3 size: 11 residues. V shed 3 bases and J shed 2 bases, with 2 bases lying between them. The DNA for the CDR3 is TGTGCCAGCAGCTTGACCTACGAGCAGTACTTC. This sequence encodes CASSLTYEQYF. Full variable domain (outside the CDR3, taken from reference TRBV11-2 and TRBJ2-7): EAGVAQSPRYKIIEKRQSVAFWCNPISGHATLYWYQQILGQGPKLLIQFQNNGVVDDSQLPKDRFSAERLKGVDSTLKIQPAKLEDSAVYLCASSLTYEQYFGPGTRLTVT.